A selection of T cell receptor beta chains follows, all from one sample in a study of response to subunit inactivated influenza vaccine. TCRdb redid the calling of the RT-PCR reads with MiXCR, one entry per CDR3 protein. The repertoire holds 550,000 to 800,000 distinct CDR3 sequences, around 16% seen once, with approximately 10% in the top ten. Sequencing used PBMCs from blood, obtained 11 to 12 days after vaccination. The receptor source for this set is a man aged 50 or older who received an inactivated influenza vaccine. The CDR3 runs from the conserved cysteine through the conserved F or W. Each record gives: D gene, clone size, V gene, J gene, CDR3 DNA, CDR3 protein. The D gene is left open where the match is weak. The listing skips clone size in some rows; elsewhere it reads once, few, many or a size class.

d_gene: TRBD2; abundance: -; v_gene: TRBV9; j_gene: TRBJ2-1; CDR3nt: TGTGCCAGCAGCGTGGAGGGGACTACGGGAAATGAGCAGTTCTTC; CDR3aa: CASSVEGTTGNEQFF
d_gene: TRBD1; abundance: -; v_gene: TRBV18; j_gene: TRBJ2-1; CDR3nt: TGTGCCAGCTCTCCCGACAGGGACCCCTACAATGAGCAGTTCTTC; CDR3aa: CASSPDRDPYNEQFF
d_gene: -; abundance: many; v_gene: TRBV29-1; j_gene: TRBJ2-5; CDR3nt: TGCAGCGTTGTGGGGGTTCAAGAGACCCAGTACTTC; CDR3aa: CSVVGVQETQYF
d_gene: -; abundance: few; v_gene: TRBV28; j_gene: TRBJ1-4; CDR3nt: TGTGCCAGCAGTTTCCCCTCATTTGGGGGGTCGGAAAAACTGTTTTTT; CDR3aa: CASSFPSFGGSEKLFF
d_gene: TRBD2; abundance: -; v_gene: TRBV6-2/TRBV6-3; j_gene: TRBJ2-1; CDR3nt: TGTGCCAGCAGTGGAGGGGACTATTCCTACAATGAGCAGTTCTTC; CDR3aa: CASSGGDYSYNEQFF
d_gene: -; abundance: -; v_gene: TRBV20-1; j_gene: TRBJ2-7; CDR3nt: TGCAGTGCCCGGGACCCTAATATTAACTACGAGCAGTACTTC; CDR3aa: CSARDPNINYEQYF
d_gene: -; abundance: -; v_gene: TRBV28; j_gene: TRBJ2-1; CDR3nt: TGTGCCAGCACCACGGACAGAAATGAGCAGTTCTTC; CDR3aa: CASTTDRNEQFF
d_gene: -; abundance: -; v_gene: TRBV28; j_gene: TRBJ2-2; CDR3nt: TGTGCCAGCAGTCAACCCGGGACATCGAACACCGGGGAGCTGTTTTTT; CDR3aa: CASSQPGTSNTGELFF
d_gene: TRBD1; abundance: -; v_gene: TRBV20-1; j_gene: TRBJ2-7; CDR3nt: TGCAGTGCTGTTCCGGGACAGTCCTACGAGCAGTACTTC; CDR3aa: CSAVPGQSYEQYF
d_gene: -; abundance: -; v_gene: TRBV20-1; j_gene: TRBJ2-2; CDR3nt: TGCAGTGCGGGGAATGCGGCCGGGGAGCTGTTTTTT; CDR3aa: CSAGNAAGELFF
d_gene: TRBD2; abundance: many; v_gene: TRBV29-1; j_gene: TRBJ2-1; CDR3nt: TGCAGCGTTAGCGGGAGGGGTTCCTACAATGAGCAGTTCTTC; CDR3aa: CSVSGRGSYNEQFF
d_gene: -; abundance: few; v_gene: TRBV10-2; j_gene: TRBJ2-1; CDR3nt: TGCGCCAGCAGTGATCGGGTTAGGGAGCAGTTCTTC; CDR3aa: CASSDRVREQFF
d_gene: TRBD2; abundance: few; v_gene: TRBV6-2/TRBV6-3; j_gene: TRBJ2-1; CDR3nt: TGTGCCAGCAGTCCAGGCCCCCACAGCGGGGGTTACAATGAGCAGTTCTTC; CDR3aa: CASSPGPHSGGYNEQFF
d_gene: TRBD2; abundance: -; v_gene: TRBV7-2; j_gene: TRBJ2-1; CDR3nt: TGTGCCAGCAGCCGAATCCCCCTCGGGGGGAATGAGCAGTTCTTC; CDR3aa: CASSRIPLGGNEQFF
d_gene: -; abundance: -; v_gene: TRBV20-1; j_gene: TRBJ2-1; CDR3nt: TGCAGTGCTAGAGATCATAGGTCCCCGGGCAATGAGCAGTTCTTC; CDR3aa: CSARDHRSPGNEQFF
d_gene: TRBD1; abundance: many; v_gene: TRBV15; j_gene: TRBJ1-5; CDR3nt: TGTGCCACCAGCAGAGGGACAGGACGCAATCAGCCCCAGCATTTT; CDR3aa: CATSRGTGRNQPQHF